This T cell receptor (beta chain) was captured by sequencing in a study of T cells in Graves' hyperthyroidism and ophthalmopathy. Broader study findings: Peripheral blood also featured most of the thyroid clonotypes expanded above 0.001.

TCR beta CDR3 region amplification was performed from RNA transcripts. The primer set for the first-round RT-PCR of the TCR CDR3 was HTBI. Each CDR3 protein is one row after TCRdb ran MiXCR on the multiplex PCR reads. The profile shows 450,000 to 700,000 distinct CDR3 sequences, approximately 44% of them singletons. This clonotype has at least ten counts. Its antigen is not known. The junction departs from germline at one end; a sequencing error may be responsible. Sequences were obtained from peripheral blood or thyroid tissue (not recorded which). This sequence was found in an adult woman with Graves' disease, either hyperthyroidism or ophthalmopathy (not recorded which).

CDR3 in amino acids: CASSLWGKEGETQYF. In DNA, the CDR3 is TGTGCTAGCAGCTTATGGGGGAAGGAGGGAGAGACCCAGTACTTC. The chain uses TRBV7-7 and TRBJ2-5, with a tentative D call TRBD2 (6 bases). The CDR3 totals 15 residues. CDR1 SSHAT and CDR2 FNYEAQ come from the germline V gene (reference sequence).